This T cell receptor (beta chain) comes out of a study of T-cell memory formation after mild COVID-19 (dated by TCRdb to the early 2020s). Regarding the complete study: Most TCR sequence clusters were specific to one of the two donors. The cohort comprised two young, previously healthy adult volunteers, one female and one male. In two donors, T-cell clones that expanded and contracted after mild COVID-19 were followed by sequencing TCRalpha and TCRbeta repertoires longitudinally. The study at large found these results: Contracting CD4+ clones were located mainly in the CM and EM memory subsets, whereas CD8+ clones were found to be enriched in EMRA. Some responding clones were detected in pre-infection memory, suggesting pre-existing cross-reactive memory T cells joined the SARS-CoV-2 response. SARS-CoV-2 specificity of the second-wave clones peaking on day 37 was not confirmed. Clones contracting from day 15 to 85 had balanced CD4/CD8 phenotypes, while a second wave expanding from day 15 to 37 was biased towards CD4+. Only two mild cases were covered in the study, and larger cohorts including severe cases with pre-infection samples were considered necessary.

This sample was sequenced with an Illumina NovaSeq 6000. Using 5'RACE with constant-segment primers, TCRalpha and TCRbeta cDNA libraries were constructed, with sample barcodes and unique molecular identifiers added in the process. Trizol reagent was used to extract RNA from every sample. Libraries were amplified in two PCR steps, with a second sample barcode and Illumina TruSeq adapters added in the second step. Sequencing of libraries was performed on an Illumina NovaSeq with 2 x 150 bp paired-end reads. Per the source publication's procedure: Reads were demultiplexed and collapsed into UMI-guided consensus sequences with migec v1.2.7. Using mixcr v2.1.11, UMI consensuses were aligned to TRA and TRB V and J templates and then assembled into clonotypes. A clonotype was counted as expanded or contracted only when both edgeR and NoisET called the clonotype significant, with the noise models trained on biological replicates. For edgeR calls, the thresholds were a false discovery rate-adjusted p below 0.01 and a log2 fold-change of 1. As an exploratory analysis of dynamics, PCA with hierarchical clustering was applied to max-normalized trajectories of the 1000 most abundant clonotypes. Separately sequenced CD4+ and CD8+ repertoires were used to assign a CD4 or CD8 phenotype to each responding clone. Using fastp trimming at Q25 and MiXCR clonotype assembly, TCRdb reanalyzed the public sequencing data and kept in-frame beta chains. Entries are consolidated by CDR3 protein sequence, retaining the most common genes and DNA. TCRdb, rather than the study authors, made the V and J calls. In this sample the table shows hundreds of thousands of distinct CDR3 sequences, around 28% of which occur a single time. The ten largest clones take up roughly 13% of the sample.

Trimming takes 5 bases off V and 5 bases off J; junction bases not matched to a gene: 5. Reading from cysteine to phenylalanine, the CDR3 counts 13 amino acids. The entry retains the CDR3 DNA only, 39 bases that are in frame from base 1. The germline V gene supplies CDR1 KGHSH and CDR2 LQKENI. As to this clonotype: The antigen it recognizes is unknown. No base qualities exist here, and no much larger clone lies one base off it.

PBMCs were isolated by Ficoll-Paque density gradient centrifugation. The sequence is built from TRBV18 and TRBJ1-1; 7 central nucleotides agree with TRBD1. This receptor was taken from an adult woman who had mild COVID-19 (a few samples of this study predate the infection). The sample titles of this study are shuffled in the database, so cell type and time point are left out; the donor was told from shared clones. Sequenced material: PBMCs or a T cell subset sorted from them (not recorded which). CDR3 sequence: CASSADRATEAFF. The nucleotides are TGTGCCAGCTCAGCCGACAGGGCTACTGAAGCTTTCTTT.